One and the same sample provided the 24 T cell receptor beta chains below, sequenced in a study of identical twins. MiXCR, run by TCRdb on the 5' RACE reads, gives a single entry per CDR3 protein. The sample holds a few hundred thousand distinct CDR3 sequences, roughly a quarter seen once. A further study also used this sample, focusing on T cells expressing NK-cell markers.

The sequencing input was CD4+ T cells sorted from blood. The receptors come from a woman aged 18 to 35 in good health.

This sequence joins TRBV2 and TRBJ1-5, with a tentative D call TRBD1 (5 bases). This CDR3 contains 13 residues. Between the trimmed V and J ends, which lost 4 bases and 3 bases, there was a span of 7 bases. The germline gives CDR1 SNHLY, CDR2 FYNNEI. This CDR3 reads CASSATVNQPQHF. CDR3 bases: TGTGCCAGCAGTGCGACAGTCAATCAGCCCCAGCATTTT.

The genes are TRBV7-9 and TRBJ2-5; perhaps TRBD2 as D (7 bases). CDR1 is SEHNR and CDR2 is FQNEAQ in the germline V gene (reference sequence). The CDR3 totals 15 residues. V lost 4 bases, J lost 7 bases, and 19 bases lay in between. CDR3 coding DNA: TGTGCCAGCAGCTCCGGGGAGGGGGACCGACGGACCCAGTACTTC. Amino acids: CASSSGEGDRRTQYF.

The rearrangement uses TRBV12-3 or TRBV12-4 and TRBJ1-1, with D unclear. V shed 6 bases and J shed 6 bases, with 14 bases lying between them. The CDR3 has 13 residues. The CDR3 is CASRDDGRSEAFF. CDR3 coding DNA: TGTGCCAGCAGAGATGACGGGCGTTCTGAAGCTTTCTTT.

CDR3 in amino acids: CAWSSVTYEQYF. In DNA form, the CDR3 reads TGTGCCTGGAGTTCAGTAACCTACGAGCAGTACTTC. V usage is TRBV30 and J usage is TRBJ2-7, with unresolved D. The V end lost 2 bases, the J end lost 2 bases, and 7 bases lay between the germline ends. The germline CDR1 and CDR2 sequences are GTSNPN and SVGIG (reference sequence). The CDR3 is made up of 12 amino acids. The full variable domain, in which reference TRBV30 and TRBJ2-7 provide the parts outside the CDR3, is SQTIHQWPATLVQPVGSPLSLECTVEGTSNPNLYWYRQAAGRGLQLLFYSVGIGQISSEVPQNLSASRPQDRQFILSSKKLLLSDSGFYLCAWSSVTYEQYFGPGTRLTVT.

This clonotype was observed a handful of times. This chain links TRBV27 with TRBJ2-1; either TRBD1 or TRBD2 may supply D (6 bases each). V lost 8 bases and J 4 bases, leaving 18 bases between the germline ends. The CDR3 is made up of 15 amino acids. Germline CDR1 and CDR2: MNHEY and SMNVEV (reference sequence). The CDR3 DNA is TGTGCCAGCGTCGCGGGACACCCCTCTTACAATGAGCAGTTCTTC. Translated: CASVAGHPSYNEQFF.

Comment on this clonotype: One junction end does not reproduce the germline sequence, and a read error may be involved. In DNA form, the CDR3 reads TGTGCCAGCAGCCGGGCATCAATAGCCAAAAACATTAAGTACTTC. This codes for CASSRASIAKNIKYF. This chain joins TRBV9 and TRBJ2-4; the D is unclear. In germline, CDR1 is SGDLS, CDR2 YYNGEE. This CDR3 has 15 amino acids.

V usage is TRBV2 and J usage is TRBJ2-5; D possibly uses TRBD1 or TRBD2 (5 bases each). V gave up 7 bases and J gave up 1 base, with 16 bases separating them. There are 15 residues in the CDR3. CDR1 and CDR2 (germline): SNHLY, FYNNEI. The CDR3 region is CASKLNLGGQETQYF. The CDR3 coding sequence is TGTGCCAGCAAACTCAATCTTGGGGGCCAAGAGACCCAGTACTTC.

V gene TRBV20-1 combines with J gene TRBJ2-3; D gene uncertain. The CDR3 is 12 amino acids. Trimming stripped 4 bases from V and 6 bases from J, with 11 bases between. The V gene's germline CDR1 is DFQATT and CDR2 SNEGSKA (reference sequence). The CDR3 sequence is CSAKARLDTQYF. CDR3 nucleotides: TGCAGTGCTAAGGCCCGTCTGGATACGCAGTATTTT.

This clonotype was observed a few times. The chain links TRBV5-6 to TRBJ2-1, with no clear D. Deletions cut 4 bases from V and 8 bases from J, with 7 bases between. The CDR3 length is 11 residues. Per germline, CDR1 SGHDT and CDR2 YYEEEE. This CDR3 is CASSAYYEQFF. In DNA, the CDR3 is TGTGCCAGCAGCGCCTATTATGAGCAGTTCTTC.

This sequence joins TRBV20-1 and TRBJ2-3; TRBD1 matches 10 bases. J gave up 5 bases and V 5 bases, and 10 bases lay outside the gene matches. The CDR3 is made up of 15 amino acids. Germline CDR1 reads DFQATT; CDR2 reads SNEGSKA (reference sequence). DNA for the CDR3: TGCAGTGCTGGAAACCGGGACAGGGGTATAGATACGCAGTATTTT. Protein: CSAGNRDRGIDTQYF.

The chain's CDR3 is CASSVETGGPQHF. CDR3 bases: TGTGCCAGCAGTGTCGAGACAGGGGGGCCCCAGCATTTT. The chain is built from TRBV2 and TRBJ1-5; 9 bases are shared with TRBD1. Germline values: CDR1 SNHLY, CDR2 FYNNEI. With V trimmed by 4 bases and J by 9 bases, 4 bases remained unmatched. This CDR3 is 13 amino acids long.

Many counts were recorded for this clonotype. The chain uses TRBV5-1 and TRBJ2-2, with D possibly matching TRBD2 (6 bases). V was clipped by 0 bases and J by 2 bases, with 8 bases between them. CDR3 size: 15 residues. The V gene's germline CDR1 is SGHRS and CDR2 YFSETQ. This CDR3 is CASSLGGTNTGELFF. CDR3 sequence (DNA): TGCGCCAGCAGCTTGGGCGGGACTAACACCGGGGAGCTGTTTTTT.

The rearrangement uses TRBV5-6 and TRBJ1-2; D gene ambiguous. This CDR3 is 13 amino acids long. V was clipped by 4 bases and J by 6 bases, with 13 bases between them. In germline, CDR1 is SGHDT, CDR2 YYEEEE. CDR3 sequence: CASSVGGYHGYTF. The DNA of the CDR3 is TGTGCCAGCAGCGTCGGAGGGTACCATGGCTACACCTTC.

The chain has TRBV3-1 and TRBJ2-5, with 11 bases lining up with TRBD2. In germline, CDR1 is LGHDT, CDR2 YNNKEL (reference sequence). This CDR3 contains 17 residues. Losses at the gene ends were 4 bases for V and 5 bases for J; bases not matched to a gene: 12. The CDR3 is CASSLLLSSGGQETQYF. CDR3 bases: TGTGCCAGCAGCCTCCTTTTGTCTAGCGGGGGGCAGGAGACCCAGTACTTC.

The rearrangement uses TRBV5-1 and TRBJ2-6, with TRBD2 matching 11 bases. The junction had 6 bases not matched to a gene; V was cut back by 3 bases and J by 4 bases. The CDR3 runs 17 residues. The germline gives CDR1 SGHRS, CDR2 YFSETQ. The CDR3: CASSSRRTSGGANVLTF. The CDR3, as DNA: TGCGCCAGCAGCTCGAGACGGACTAGCGGGGGGGCCAACGTCCTGACTTTC.

This clonotype was observed a few times. The chain recombines TRBV20-1 with TRBJ2-2, with 13 positions matching TRBD2. The CDR3 totals 14 residues. Per the germline V gene, CDR1 is DFQATT and CDR2 is SNEGSKA (reference sequence). V shed 3 bases, J shed 6 bases, and the junction held 1 base outside the gene matches. CDR3 in amino acids: CSARGTSGAGELFF. The CDR3 DNA reads as TGCAGTGCTAGGGGGACTAGCGGGGCCGGGGAGCTGTTTTTT.

The chain is built from TRBV10-1 and TRBJ2-3; D could derive from TRBD1 or TRBD2 (5 bases each). Germline V CDR1 and CDR2: WNHNN, SYGVQD (reference sequence). The V gene lost 6 bases and the J gene lost 10 bases, with 20 bases spanning the gap. This CDR3 contains 14 residues. CDR3 amino acids: CASSWGPAFQAQYF. The DNA of the CDR3 is TGCGCCAGCAGCTGGGGACCAGCCTTCCAAGCGCAGTATTTT.

This clonotype has just a few counts. The chain uses TRBV2 and TRBJ2-2, with 7 bases aligning to TRBD2. Trimming took 7 bases from V and 4 from J; bases not matched to a gene: 3. The germline gives CDR1 SNHLY, CDR2 FYNNEI. CDR3 length: 13 residues. The CDR3 protein is CASTGLITGELFF. CDR3 sequence (DNA): TGTGCCAGCACGGGACTAATCACCGGGGAGCTGTTTTTT.

This clonotype was detected once. The V gene is TRBV13, the J gene TRBJ2-7, with 10 bases aligning to TRBD2. V dropped 7 bases and J dropped 3; count of bases not matched to a gene: 6. The CDR3 extends over 14 amino acids. Germline loops: CDR1 PRHDT, CDR2 FYEKMQ (reference sequence). The CDR3 DNA follows: TGTGCCAGCAACCTAGCGGGGGTACGCTACGAGCAGTACTTC. It codes for CASNLAGVRYEQYF. Based on the CDR3 plus reference TRBV13 and TRBJ2-7, the full variable domain is AAGVIQSPRHLIKEKRETATLKCYPIPRHDTVYWYQQGPGQDPQFLISFYEKMQSDKGSIPDRFSAQQFSDYHSELNMSSLELGDSALYFCASNLAGVRYEQYFGPGTRLTVT.

The chain couples TRBV20-1 to TRBJ2-2; 7 positions agree with TRBD1. V dropped 5 bases and J dropped 0; count of bases not matched to a gene: 12. This CDR3 contains 17 residues. In germline, CDR1 is DFQATT, CDR2 SNEGSKA (reference sequence). In DNA, the CDR3 is TGCAGTGCTCGCAGGACGGACAGGTCAGCGAACACCGGGGAGCTGTTTTTT. Translation gives CSARRTDRSANTGELFF.

The V gene is TRBV6-2 or TRBV6-3, the J gene TRBJ2-7; D may be TRBD2 (5 bases). The V end was cut by 5 bases, the J end by 5 bases, with 16 bases between. Germline V lookup: CDR1 MNHEY, CDR2 SVGEGT. This CDR3 region has 14 residues. This chain's CDR3 is CASSLGRSGDEQYF. The CDR3 DNA follows: TGTGCCAGCAGTCTCGGGCGGTCCGGGGACGAGCAGTACTTC.

This clonotype turned up a few times. The CDR3 loop reads CASRDRGDTEAFF. CDR3 nucleotide sequence: TGTGCCAGCAGGGACAGGGGAGACACTGAAGCTTTCTTT. V is TRBV6-1 and J is TRBJ1-1; the match to TRBD1 covers 9 bases. Germline loops: CDR1 MNHNS, CDR2 SASEGT. CDR3 length: 13 amino acids. V shed 6 bases, J shed 3 bases, and the junction held 2 bases outside the gene matches.

In this sample, this clonotype turned up a few times. The V call is TRBV20-1, the J call TRBJ2-7; TRBD2 matches at 9 bases. The length of the CDR3 is 15 residues. Trimming at V came to 3 bases and at J to 4 bases, leaving 10 bases not matched to a gene. Germline V CDR1 and CDR2: DFQATT, SNEGSKA (reference sequence). The CDR3 DNA follows: TGCAGTGCTAGCCCGGTAATAGCGGGAGTATACGAGCAGTACTTC. It encodes CSASPVIAGVYEQYF.

This chain joins TRBV7-9 and TRBJ2-7; no firm D call. This CDR3 is built from 11 residues. Germline CDR1 reads SEHNR; CDR2 reads FQNEAQ (reference sequence). Trimming stripped 8 bases from V and 3 bases from J, with 8 bases between. For the CDR3, the DNA is TGTGCCAGCGAAAGGATCTACGAGCAGTACTTC. Translating gives CASERIYEQYF.